The 29 T cell receptor beta chains below all came from one sample that was sequenced in a study of shared clonotypes between healthy human individuals. Produced via immunoSEQ multiplex PCR; TCRdb's table is partial and in-frame only. The sample has approximately 2,000,000 clones; just over 90% are singletons. Only CD45RO-negative cells positively selected for CCR7 counted as naive CD8 cells, so terminally differentiated effector memory CD45RA+ cells were excluded. The sequenced sample consisted of naive CD8+ T cells from PBMCs. These receptors originate from a man aged 18 to 29 in good health. Some clones in this sample may be carry-over from other donors' samples.

This rearrangement joins TRBV15 to TRBJ1-1, with a possible D match to TRBD1 (5 bases). Per germline, CDR1 LNHNV and CDR2 YYDKDF (reference sequence). Trimming stripped 8 bases from V and 1 base from J, with 11 bases between. The length of the CDR3 is 13 residues. The CDR3 here is CATWDESNTEAFF. In DNA, the CDR3 is TGTGCCACCTGGGACGAATCGAACACTGAAGCTTTCTTT.

The chain combines TRBV9 with TRBJ2-1; 10 bases agree with TRBD2. The ends lost 3 bases at V and 5 bases at J; junction bases unmatched: 8. Germline V lookup: CDR1 SGDLS, CDR2 YYNGEE. This CDR3 contains 16 residues. In DNA form, the CDR3 reads TGTGCCAGCAGCGCGGGAGGACTAGCGGTAAACAATGAGCAGTTCTTC. It codes for CASSAGGLAVNNEQFF.

This chain uses TRBV7-9 with TRBJ2-3; 7 bases are a match to TRBD1. CDR3 size: 16 residues. V was pared by 2 bases and J by 0 bases, with 5 bases of the junction left unmatched. Germline CDR1 reads SEHNR; CDR2 reads FQNEAQ (reference sequence). CDR3 bases: TGTGCCAGCAGCTTAACTCGGGACAGTAGCACAGATACGCAGTATTTT. Its protein product is CASSLTRDSSTDTQYF.

CDR3 DNA sequence: TGTGCCAGCAGTTTCTACCCCGGGGAGCTGTTTTTT. As protein: CASSFYPGELFF. The rearrangement joins TRBV27 to TRBJ2-2; no clear D. V lost 3 bases, J lost 6 bases, and 5 bases lay in between. CDR3 length: 12 residues. The germline V gene has CDR1 MNHEY and CDR2 SMNVEV (reference sequence).

V gene TRBV9 combines with J gene TRBJ1-2, with 7 bases fitting TRBD1. Germline V gene sequence: CDR1 SGDLS, CDR2 YYNGEE. The CDR3 covers 14 residues. The trim removed 4 bases at V and 8 bases at J, leaving 11 bases unmatched. The CDR3 DNA follows: TGTGCCAGCAGCCCGCAACAGGGGCTAGGGGGCTACACCTTC. Translated, it gives CASSPQQGLGGYTF.

This clone appeared once. V usage is TRBV28 and J usage is TRBJ1-4; D possibly corresponds to TRBD1 (6 bases). The germline V gene encodes CDR1 MDHEN and CDR2 SYDVKM. This CDR3 has 16 amino acids. The ends were cut back, 6 bases at V and 3 bases at J, with 17 bases in the middle. As DNA, the CDR3 is TGTGCCAGCAGCCTACCCCCCACAGGGTCTAATGAAAAACTGTTTTTT. This translates into CASSLPPTGSNEKLFF.

The rearrangement uses TRBV29-1 and TRBJ1-1; D is uncertain. This CDR3 is 13 amino acids long. Trimming pared 3 bases from V and 1 base from J, leaving 9 bases between. The germline CDR1 and CDR2 sequences are SQVTM and ANQGSEA. The CDR3 DNA follows: TGCAGCGTTGATCCCAGGTCGAACACTGAAGCTTTCTTT. Its protein product is CSVDPRSNTEAFF.

The chain joins TRBV11-3 to TRBJ2-2; TRBD2 is a possible D gene (7 bases). This CDR3 has 14 residues. Trimming removed 3 bases from V and 6 bases from J, with 11 bases in between. CDR1 is SGHNT and CDR2 is YENEEA in the germline V gene. The DNA of the CDR3 is TGTGCCAGCAGCTTGCCGGGGGGCCCCGGGGAGCTGTTTTTT. It specifies CASSLPGGPGELFF.

The V call is TRBV5-4, the J call TRBJ2-1; 7 positions match TRBD2. Unmatched junction bases numbered 6, after V lost 2 bases and J lost 4 bases. CDR1 is SGHNT and CDR2 is YYREEE in the germline V gene (reference sequence). This CDR3 region has 15 residues. The DNA of the CDR3 is TGTGCCAGCAGCTTTTTCCTAGCGGCGTACAATGAGCAGTTCTTC. It translates to CASSFFLAAYNEQFF.

The chain has TRBV11-2 and TRBJ1-4; D not resolved. The V gene's germline CDR1 is SGHAT and CDR2 FQNNGV. V was shortened by 5 bases and J by 7 bases, with 11 bases between the two germline ends. The CDR3 totals 13 residues. CDR3 residues: CASSPRLVEKLFF. Here the CDR3 DNA reads TGTGCCAGCAGCCCCCGATTGGTTGAAAAACTGTTTTTT.

The rearrangement joins TRBV4-3 to TRBJ1-1, with D perhaps matching TRBD1 (5 bases). The CDR3 sequence is 16 residues long. The germline V and J ends were trimmed by 3 bases and 3 bases, with 17 bases remaining between them. From germline, CDR1 is LGHNA and CDR2 YSLEER. The CDR3 loop reads CASSQDIEGGDTEAFF. CDR3 bases: TGCGCCAGCAGCCAGGACATTGAGGGTGGCGACACTGAAGCTTTCTTT.

The gene calls are TRBV4-1 and TRBJ2-1; the match to TRBD2 covers 8 bases. The CDR3 length is 16 residues. Trimming cost V 0 bases and J 4 bases; bases outside gene matches: 5. The germline CDR1 and CDR2 sequences are MGHRA and YSYEKL. The CDR3 DNA sequence: TGCGCCAGCAGCCAAGAAAGTAGCGGGGTTTACAATGAGCAGTTCTTC. Translation: CASSQESSGVYNEQFF.

This rearrangement joins TRBV6-1 to TRBJ1-2; 9 positions match TRBD1. The CDR3 loop spans 15 amino acids. V was pared by 2 bases and J by 4 bases, with 5 bases of the junction left unmatched. The germline V gene has CDR1 MNHNS and CDR2 SASEGT. DNA for the CDR3: TGTGCCAGCAGTGAATCCCGGACAGGGGCCTATGGCTACACCTTC. The encoded protein is CASSESRTGAYGYTF.

V gene TRBV7-3 combines with J gene TRBJ2-5, with 7 nucleotides matching TRBD1. The V and J ends lost 5 bases and 2 bases, in that order; junction bases with no gene match: 5. There are 14 residues in the CDR3. Germline V gene data show CDR1 as SGHTA and CDR2 as FQGTGA. CDR3: CASSIRDRQETQYF. The CDR3 nucleotides read TGTGCCAGCAGCATCCGGGACAGACAAGAGACCCAGTACTTC.

The gene calls are TRBV9 and TRBJ2-1; D not resolved. The CDR3 has 14 residues. Germline CDR1 is SGDLS and CDR2 is YYNGEE. Trimming left V 4 bases short and J 9 bases short, with 17 bases between. CDR3 sequence reads: CASSPQTGLGEQFF. CDR3 in DNA: TGTGCCAGCAGCCCGCAGACTGGCCTGGGTGAGCAGTTCTTC.

V is TRBV7-9 and J is TRBJ1-1, with unresolved D. From germline, CDR1 is SEHNR and CDR2 FQNEAQ (reference sequence). The length of the CDR3 is 13 residues. The V end was cut by 4 bases, the J end by 11 bases, with 17 bases between. CDR3 DNA sequence: TGTGCCAGCAGCTCCATCCTCGCGAAAGTGGCTTTCTTT. Translating gives CASSSILAKVAFF.

This clone was observed once. The V and J genes are TRBV15 and TRBJ2-2; a possible D gene is TRBD2 (5 bases). CDR1 is LNHNV and CDR2 is YYDKDF in the germline V gene (reference sequence). The CDR3 contains 12 residues. V lost 7 bases and J 3 bases, leaving 6 bases between the germline ends. The CDR3 protein is CATKEDTGELFF. DNA of the CDR3: TGTGCCACCAAGGAGGACACCGGGGAGCTGTTTTTT.

The count of this clone is one. This rearrangement joins TRBV6-5 to TRBJ1-2, with 7 bases identical to TRBD1. The germline V gene has CDR1 MNHEY and CDR2 SVGAGI. J was trimmed by 7 bases and V by 2 bases; bases with no gene match: 7. The length of the CDR3 is 14 residues. The DNA for the CDR3 is TGTGCCAGCAGTTACCAATACAGGGGCGGTGGCTACACCTTC. Translating it yields CASSYQYRGGGYTF.

On this clone: Distinct nucleotide sequences in the sample also encode this CDR3. The rearrangement uses TRBV19 and TRBJ2-1; D is possibly TRBD1 or TRBD2 (7 bases each). The V gene's germline CDR1 is LNHDA and CDR2 SQIVND (reference sequence). The CDR3 covers 15 residues. Trimming took off 3 bases at V and 1 base at J, with 10 bases between the two ends. CDR3 sequence: CASSIQGGSYNEQFF. The CDR3 DNA reads as TGTGCCAGTAGTATTCAGGGGGGGTCCTACAATGAGCAGTTCTTC.

The V gene is TRBV30, the J gene TRBJ2-7; no reliable D call. The V gene's germline CDR1 is GTSNPN and CDR2 SVGIG (reference sequence). V lost 5 bases and J lost 2, with 16 bases in between. This CDR3 has 14 amino acids. Here the CDR3 reads CAWGSSITTYEQYF. The CDR3 DNA is TGTGCCTGGGGAAGCTCCATTACGACCTACGAGCAGTACTTC.

CDR3 residues: CASRAAIGNLNTEAFF. For the CDR3, the DNA is TGTGCCAGCAGGGCTGCAATCGGGAATCTGAACACTGAAGCTTTCTTT. This sequence joins TRBV11-2 and TRBJ1-1, with D unclear. Germline values: CDR1 SGHAT, CDR2 FQNNGV. CDR3 length: 16 amino acids. Between the trimmed V and J ends, which lost 6 bases and 0 bases, there was a span of 17 bases.

This clone was seen more than once but under ten times. V is TRBV30 and J is TRBJ1-4; D is unresolved. The ends were cut back, 4 bases at V and 8 bases at J, with 5 bases in the middle. Germline V gene lookup returns CDR1 GTSNPN and CDR2 SVGIG (reference sequence). The CDR3 sequence is 10 residues long. The CDR3 is CAWMEEKLFF. The CDR3 DNA reads as TGTGCCTGGATGGAGGAAAAACTGTTTTTT.

This clone was observed once. The V gene is TRBV27, the J gene TRBJ2-7; perhaps TRBD1 as D (7 bases). Germline-derived CDR1 and CDR2 are MNHEY and SMNVEV (reference sequence). V gave up 6 bases and J gave up 4 bases, with 19 bases separating them. The CDR3 runs 15 residues. The CDR3 nucleotides read TGTGCCAGCAGGGGGCGGAGGGGGCATGTTTACGAGCAGTACTTC. Amino acid sequence: CASRGRRGHVYEQYF.

The rearrangement links TRBV29-1 to TRBJ2-7; D may correspond to TRBD1 or TRBD2 (7 bases each). CDR3 length equals 15 residues. The V and J ends lost 1 base and 2 bases respectively, with 15 bases between them. Germline V gene data show CDR1 as SQVTM and CDR2 as ANQGSEA. The CDR3 sequence: CSVEGGRGGPYEQYF. The CDR3 DNA reads as TGCAGCGTTGAAGGGGGCAGGGGGGGCCCCTACGAGCAGTACTTC.

The V and J genes are TRBV30 and TRBJ1-4, with D unresolved. Germline V gene data show CDR1 as GTSNPN and CDR2 as SVGIG (reference sequence). V was clipped by 3 bases and J by 5 bases, with 19 bases between them. The CDR3 length is 16 residues. CDR3 sequence: CAWRNKYPVGNEKLFF. CDR3 coding DNA: TGTGCCTGGAGGAACAAGTATCCGGTAGGGAATGAAAAACTGTTTTTT.

V usage is TRBV5-4 and J usage is TRBJ2-7, with 12 bases that match TRBD2. V shed 2 bases and J 3 bases; nucleotides not matched to a gene: 6. From germline, CDR1 is SGHNT and CDR2 YYREEE (reference sequence). This CDR3 is 16 amino acids long. The CDR3, as DNA: TGTGCCAGCAGCTTAACGGGGACTAGCGGGCTCTACGAGCAGTACTTC. This translates into CASSLTGTSGLYEQYF.

The V and J genes are TRBV5-6 and TRBJ1-1, with TRBD1 as a possible D gene (5 bases). CDR1 and CDR2 from the germline V gene are SGHDT and YYEEEE. This CDR3 region has 14 residues. The V and J ends lost 4 bases and 1 base respectively, with 11 bases between them. This CDR3 is CASSTWGPNTEAFF. The CDR3 DNA is TGTGCCAGCAGCACCTGGGGACCGAACACTGAAGCTTTCTTT.

The gene calls are TRBV5-6 and TRBJ2-5; no clear D gene. With the DNA end fitting TRBJ2-7 better, the J assignment may be wrong. CDR1 SGHDT and CDR2 YYEEEE come from the germline V gene. The CDR3 loop spans 15 amino acids. The CDR3 here is CASSLVGAHSYEQYF. The CDR3 region has the DNA TGTGCCAGCAGCTTGGTAGGTGCTCACAGCTACGAGCAGTACTTC.

This rearrangement joins TRBV7-9 to TRBJ1-1; D gene ambiguous. Germline CDR1 is SEHNR and CDR2 is FQNEAQ (reference sequence). Trimming took 6 bases from V and 3 from J, leaving 8 bases between them. This CDR3 is 12 amino acids long. The CDR3 DNA follows: TGTGCCAGCAGTATTGGTGACACTGAAGCTTTCTTT. Translated, it gives CASSIGDTEAFF.